The rows below give T cell receptor beta chains drawn from one sample of a study of T cells expressing NK-cell markers. TCRdb reprocessed the 5' RACE reads and reports one entry per CDR3 protein, with no DNA. Its clone listing holds approximately 460,000 distinct CDR3 sequences. The specimen was blood T cells: a sorted CD56 or NKG2C T cell subset, CD4+ or CD8+ T cells, or bulk PBMC T cells (not recorded which). The receptor source for this set is a woman between 18 and 70 years old in good health. Each CDR3 is given with its conserved first and last residue.

J	V	CDR3
TRBJ1-2	TRBV29-1	CSVAPGTGDYGYTF
TRBJ2-1	TRBV29-1	CSLRRGGSMNNEQFF
TRBJ1-2	TRBV7-9	CASSETGEVGYGYTF
TRBJ2-1	TRBV5-1	CASSLVPDYTRKNNEQFF
TRBJ1-1	TRBV20-1	CSEVGRSDTEAFF
TRBJ2-3	TRBV6-5	CASSYGGRTDTQYF
TRBJ2-1	TRBV7-9	CASSPSLYPNEQFF
TRBJ2-7	TRBV3-1	CASSQDLANSYEQYF
TRBJ2-2	TRBV20-1	CSARDRRRNTGELFF
TRBJ2-1	TRBV4-1	CASSPAFGVQGYNEQFF
TRBJ2-1	TRBV10-3	CAISEPAPYNEQFF
TRBJ2-3	TRBV7-2	CASSLGIGRTDTQYF
TRBJ1-1	TRBV12-3/TRBV12-4	CASSLAPGAEAFF
TRBJ1-4	TRBV18	CASSPSGGPSIDNEKLFF
TRBJ2-1	TRBV12-3/TRBV12-4	CASSTGTGGGEQFF
TRBJ2-1	TRBV7-3	CASSLRDREDNEQFF
TRBJ1-5	TRBV20-1	CSASAGMANQPQHF
TRBJ1-2	TRBV6-1	CATFRGPMGGYTF
TRBJ1-1	TRBV7-9	CASSLVGSGTEAFF
TRBJ1-1	TRBV12-3/TRBV12-4	CASTLGSDRGGAFF
TRBJ2-1	TRBV6-2/TRBV6-3	CASAEVQGIDSPFF
TRBJ2-7	TRBV27	CASAPGTTYEQYF
TRBJ1-1	TRBV11-2	CASSSYGNTEAFF
TRBJ1-1	TRBV12-3/TRBV12-4	CASSLEAETEAFF
TRBJ2-1	TRBV6-5	CASRNQGTSGSSYNEQFF
TRBJ2-5	TRBV4-3	CASSHNSTAEPGKETQYF
TRBJ2-1	TRBV5-4	CASSLSPSENEQFF
TRBJ2-3	TRBV29-1	CSVEVYGGAGDTQYF
TRBJ2-3	TRBV4-1	CASSQPRADTQYF
TRBJ2-2	TRBV9	CASILDPEWDTGELFF
TRBJ2-2	TRBV5-1	CASSLATGGNAGELFF
TRBJ1-3	TRBV29-1	CSVGGGNTIYF
TRBJ2-1	TRBV29-1	CSAMGPPLSYNEQFF
TRBJ1-3	TRBV7-2	CASSTDRGNTIYF
TRBJ2-5	TRBV20-1	CSARDHPSEETQYF
TRBJ2-2	TRBV12-3/TRBV12-4	CASSLGTSGRAWAGELFF
TRBJ1-2	TRBV30	CAWSSGQGRGYTF
TRBJ1-1	TRBV27	CASSFGGEWAFF
TRBJ2-1	TRBV7-9	CASSLSWGANEQFF
TRBJ1-1	TRBV19	CASSIGRNTEAFF
TRBJ2-3	TRBV4-1	CASGHRTGEDTQYF
TRBJ2-1	TRBV24-1	CATSGRASGSSYNEQFF
TRBJ2-2	TRBV23-1	CASSHIRDYHPNNGELFF
TRBJ2-3	TRBV15	CATSRDGSSGADTQYF
TRBJ1-5	TRBV5-6	CASSFRGTGERSNQPQHF
TRBJ2-2	TRBV18	CASSDGLASNTGELFF
TRBJ2-2	TRBV10-2	CASKQGPTGELFF
TRBJ1-1	TRBV11-2	CASSFATGWTEAFF
TRBJ1-1	TRBV9	CASSVWGVGNTEAFF
TRBJ2-5	TRBV27	CASSWGGRWETQYF
TRBJ2-1	TRBV6-2/TRBV6-3	CASSPRDGTYNEQFF
TRBJ2-1	TRBV20-1	CSAQGPSSYNEQFF
TRBJ1-2	TRBV5-1	CASSSGTDYGYTF
TRBJ1-5	TRBV10-3	CATRGGGNQPQHF